This entry lists 30 T cell receptor beta chains sequenced from one sample in a study of T-cell reconstitution after alpha-beta-depleted transplantation in children. Unique molecular identifiers were incorporated during preparation of the TCRbeta library. Each CDR3 protein gets one entry after TCRdb re-called the PCR reads with MiXCR. The profile shows approximately 250,000 distinct CDR3 sequences, approximately 9.7% of them singletons. The sample here was PBMCs from the stem cell graft donor, taken from the stem cell graft. The receptors derive from a human donor who donated a stem cell graft to a child with SCID.

Ten or more counts support this clonotype. This sequence joins TRBV12-5 and TRBJ1-6; the D is unclear. V lost 2 bases to trimming and J lost 7 bases, with 12 bases between them. The V gene's germline CDR1 is LGHNT and CDR2 FRNRAP. CDR3 length: 15 amino acids. Here the CDR3 reads CASGLTDPGNSPLHF. CDR3 sequence (DNA): TGTGCTAGTGGTTTGACGGACCCCGGGAATTCACCCCTCCACTTT.

This clonotype was counted ten times or more. The chain couples TRBV9 to TRBJ1-2; no firm D call. Per germline, CDR1 SGDLS and CDR2 YYNGEE. With 2 bases removed from V and 2 bases from J, the gap between germline ends came to 7 bases. CDR3 length equals 13 residues. The CDR3 nucleotides read TGTGCCAGCAGCGTGTCCGTCAACTATGGCTACACCTTC. Encoded protein: CASSVSVNYGYTF.

Many counts were recorded for this clonotype. This sequence joins TRBV5-1 and TRBJ1-4; D not resolved. The CDR3 is 13 amino acids. Between the trimmed V and J ends, which lost 0 bases and 6 bases, there was a span of 6 bases. Per the germline V gene, CDR1 is SGHRS and CDR2 is YFSETQ. The CDR3 region is CASSLGVDEKLFF. The CDR3, as DNA: TGCGCCAGCAGCTTGGGCGTGGATGAAAAACTGTTTTTT. Using reference TRBV5-1 and TRBJ1-4 for the parts outside the CDR3, the full variable domain is KAGVTQTPRYLIKTRGQQVTLSCSPISGHRSVSWYQQTPGQGLQFLFEYFSETQRNKGNFPGRFSGRQFSNSRSEMNVSTLELGDSALYLCASSLGVDEKLFFGSGTQLSVL.

The rearrangement uses TRBV11-2 and TRBJ2-5; D not certain. CDR3 size: 13 residues. Trimming took off 3 bases at V and 4 bases at J, with 9 bases between the two ends. Germline V gene sequence: CDR1 SGHAT, CDR2 FQNNGV. The CDR3 nucleotides read TGTGCCAGCAGCTTCGGCGTAGGAGAGACCCAGTACTTC. Protein: CASSFGVGETQYF.

This clonotype came up once. V gene TRBV18 combines with J gene TRBJ1-2; TRBD1 agrees at 10 bases. The CDR3 is made up of 15 amino acids. Unmatched junction bases numbered 4, after V lost 6 bases and J lost 0 bases. The germline CDR1 and CDR2 sequences are KGHSH and LQKENI. CDR3 loop: CASSGQGGANYGYTF. In DNA form, the CDR3 reads TGTGCCAGCTCCGGACAGGGGGGAGCTAACTATGGCTACACCTTC.

The sample holds many counts of this clonotype. The rearrangement links TRBV11-2 to TRBJ1-1; a weak D match, TRBD1 (6 bases). This CDR3 has 15 residues. CDR1 is SGHAT, CDR2 FQNNGV, per germline. V shed 3 bases and J shed 0 bases, with 11 bases lying between them. The CDR3 region is CASSLSGGMNTEAFF. The CDR3 DNA is TGTGCCAGCAGCTTGAGTGGGGGCATGAACACTGAAGCTTTCTTT.

In this sample, this clonotype turned up many times. The chain links TRBV7-8 to TRBJ1-1; D remains ambiguous. CDR3 length equals 13 residues. With 4 bases removed from V and 4 bases from J, the gap between germline ends came to 10 bases. Germline values: CDR1 SGHVS, CDR2 FQNEAQ. The CDR3 bases are TGTGCCAGCAGCTCATTAGTCGGCACTGAAGCTTTCTTT. Protein sequence: CASSSLVGTEAFF.

This clonotype was recorded at least ten times. The chain couples TRBV7-9 to TRBJ2-3; D possibly corresponds to TRBD2 (6 bases). V gave up 1 base and J gave up 2 bases, with 10 bases separating them. Germline V gene lookup returns CDR1 SEHNR and CDR2 FQNEAQ (reference sequence). The CDR3 consists of 15 residues. The chain's CDR3 is CASSLGRDSTDTQYF. Written as DNA, the CDR3 is TGTGCCAGCAGCTTAGGCCGGGACTCCACAGATACGCAGTATTTT.

This clonotype was recorded many times. The gene calls are TRBV5-1 and TRBJ2-7; D unresolved. The CDR3 runs to 14 residues. V lost 4 bases and J lost 0, with 11 bases in between. CDR1 and CDR2 from the germline V gene are SGHRS and YFSETQ. Here the CDR3 reads CASSQFEPSYEQYF. The CDR3 region has the DNA TGCGCCAGCAGCCAATTCGAACCCTCCTACGAGCAGTACTTC.

This chain joins TRBV7-8 and TRBJ2-6; TRBD1 might be the D (6 bases). The V gene lost 5 bases and the J gene lost 4 bases, with 12 bases spanning the gap. Germline values: CDR1 SGHVS, CDR2 FQNEAQ. This CDR3 is 15 amino acids long. This CDR3 reads CASSHQGTGANVLTF. In nucleotides, the CDR3 is TGTGCCAGCAGCCATCAGGGGACCGGGGCCAACGTCCTGACTTTC. The full variable domain, in which reference TRBV7-8 and TRBJ2-6 provide the parts outside the CDR3, is GAGVSQSPRYKVAKRGQDVALRCDPISGHVSLFWYQQALGQGPEFLTYFQNEAQLDKSGLPSDRFFAERPEGSVSTLKIQRTQQEDSAVYLCASSHQGTGANVLTFGAGSRLTVL.

CDR3 nucleotide sequence: TGTGCCAGCAGCTCTATCCCAGGGGAAAGGGATGGCTACACCTTC. It yields the protein CASSSIPGERDGYTF. This sequence joins TRBV7-9 and TRBJ1-2, with D possibly being TRBD1 (6 bases). Trimming left V 4 bases short and J 6 bases short, with 18 bases between. The CDR3 length is 15 residues. The V gene's germline CDR1 is SEHNR and CDR2 FQNEAQ (reference sequence).

In its sample, this clonotype was seen many times. The gene calls are TRBV5-1 and TRBJ1-1; possibly TRBD1 for D (5 bases). Trimming left V 4 bases short and J 3 bases short, with 13 bases between. The CDR3 length is 14 residues. The germline gives CDR1 SGHRS, CDR2 YFSETQ. CDR3 loop: CASSDGAWDTEAFF. The DNA for the CDR3 is TGCGCCAGCAGCGATGGGGCGTGGGACACTGAAGCTTTCTTT.

About this clonotype itself: Possible read error: a much larger clone is one base away. The V call is TRBV7-9, the J call TRBJ1-2; TRBD1 agrees at 10 bases. Germline CDR1 and CDR2: SEHNR and FQNEAQ (reference sequence). The CDR3 extends over 15 amino acids. Written as DNA, the CDR3 is TGTGCCAGCAGCGCCAGACAGGGGGCCTGGTCTGGCCACACCTTC. It translates to CASSARQGAWSGHTF.

Ten or more counts support this clonotype. V gene TRBV4-3 combines with J gene TRBJ1-3; D is perhaps TRBD1 (6 bases). Between the trimmed V and J ends, which lost 0 bases and 3 bases, there was a span of 12 bases. Germline CDR1 and CDR2: LGHNA and YSLEER. The CDR3 length is 16 residues. The CDR3 loop is CASSQDRGAGGNTIYF. The CDR3 region has the DNA TGCGCCAGCAGCCAAGACAGGGGCGCGGGTGGAAACACCATATATTTT.

The CDR3 reads CASSLSLRGLHNTGELFF. DNA of the CDR3: TGTGCCAGCAGCTTAAGCTTGCGGGGTCTTCATAACACCGGGGAGCTGTTTTTT. This sequence joins TRBV11-2 and TRBJ2-2; possible D gene TRBD2, 6 bases. In germline, CDR1 is SGHAT, CDR2 FQNNGV. The CDR3 consists of 18 residues. Trimming took off 2 bases at V and 2 bases at J, with 18 bases between the two ends.

The rearrangement uses TRBV29-1 and TRBJ2-2; D is perhaps TRBD2 (6 bases). V shed 7 bases and J shed 4 bases, with 16 bases lying between them. Germline loops: CDR1 SQVTM, CDR2 ANQGSEA. This CDR3 contains 14 residues. Here the CDR3 DNA reads TGCAGCGGCTACGGGACTCCCTTCACCGGGGAGCTGTTTTTT. This encodes CSGYGTPFTGELFF.

There are many counts of this clonotype. CDR3 residues: CAISDRVAEAFF. The CDR3 coding sequence is TGTGCCATCAGCGACAGGGTAGCTGAAGCTTTCTTT. This sequence joins TRBV10-3 and TRBJ1-1, with 7 bases lining up with TRBD1. The CDR3 length is 12 residues. The germline V gene encodes CDR1 ENHRY and CDR2 SYGVKD. The J segment lost 6 bases and the V segment lost 6 bases, leaving 4 bases of the junction unmatched.

This clonotype was recorded many times. The rearrangement joins TRBV5-1 to TRBJ2-7; 8 nucleotides line up with TRBD1. V was clipped by 3 bases and J by 6 bases; unmatched bases: 2. Germline V lookup: CDR1 SGHRS, CDR2 YFSETQ. The CDR3 runs to 12 residues. The CDR3 sequence: CASSYDRGEQYF. DNA of the CDR3: TGCGCCAGCAGCTACGACAGGGGCGAGCAGTACTTC.

This clonotype was picked up many times. The chain carries TRBV6-1 and TRBJ1-6, with 10 nucleotides matching TRBD1. CDR1 MNHNS and CDR2 SASEGT come from the germline V gene. Trimming at V came to 4 bases and at J to 9 bases, leaving 12 bases not matched to a gene. The CDR3 is made up of 17 amino acids. The CDR3 region is CASSGGGTGVGGSPLHF. Written as DNA, the CDR3 is TGTGCCAGCAGTGGTGGCGGGACAGGGGTAGGGGGTTCACCCCTCCACTTT.

The chain carries TRBV20-1 and TRBJ2-3; 8 bases align to TRBD2. CDR3 size: 14 residues. CDR1 is DFQATT, CDR2 SNEGSKA, per germline (reference sequence). Losses at the gene ends were 6 bases for V and 2 bases for J; bases not matched to a gene: 7. The CDR3 spells CSAPGGGATDTQYF. DNA for the CDR3: TGCAGTGCCCCCGGGGGGGGGGCCACAGATACGCAGTATTTT.

This clonotype was counted at least ten times. The chain employs TRBV3-1 and TRBJ2-7; D perhaps matches TRBD1 (5 bases). The germline gives CDR1 LGHDT, CDR2 YNNKEL (reference sequence). CDR3 length equals 13 residues. V was pared by 4 bases and J by 3 bases, with 10 bases between. DNA of the CDR3: TGTGCCAGCAGCCTGACAGTTAACTACGAGCAGTACTTC. Translation gives CASSLTVNYEQYF.

This clonotype was seen repeatedly, ten times or more. The CDR3 DNA reads TGCAGTGCTCGTAGCGGGGGTCTCAACACCGGGGAGCTGTTTTTT. Translating it yields CSARSGGLNTGELFF. The chain couples TRBV20-1 to TRBJ2-2; 9 nucleotides line up with TRBD2. The CDR3 is 15 residues long. V lost 5 bases to trimming and J lost 2 bases; unmatched junction nucleotides: 6. Germline CDR1 and CDR2: DFQATT and SNEGSKA (reference sequence).

This clonotype was picked up many times. The gene calls are TRBV28 and TRBJ2-5; TRBD2 is a possible D gene (5 bases). Germline V lookup: CDR1 MDHEN, CDR2 SYDVKM. The CDR3 spans 14 residues. Trimming pared 4 bases from V and 0 bases from J, leaving 9 bases between. The CDR3 region has the DNA TGTGCCAGCAGTTCTCCGGGATACCAAGAGACCCAGTACTTC. It codes for CASSSPGYQETQYF.

This clonotype was detected ten times or more. This chain joins TRBV12-3 or TRBV12-4 and TRBJ1-2; weak D call: TRBD1 (6 bases). The CDR3 length is 16 residues. Deletions cut 7 bases from V and 5 bases from J, with 23 bases between. CDR3 protein: CASKRRVGGVSYGYTF. CDR3 nucleotides: TGTGCCAGCAAGCGCCGAGTGGGGGGCGTCTCGTATGGCTACACCTTC.

This clonotype has a count of ten or more. The chain links TRBV7-2 to TRBJ1-1, with D unresolved. Deletions cut 2 bases from V and 1 base from J, with 5 bases between. In germline, CDR1 is SGHTA, CDR2 FQGNSA. The CDR3 is 13 residues long. CDR3 nucleotide sequence: TGTGCCAGCAGCTTACAGCCGAACACTGAAGCTTTCTTT. Translated: CASSLQPNTEAFF.

The chain combines TRBV5-1 with TRBJ1-4, with 11 nucleotides matching TRBD1. V lost 2 bases to trimming and J lost 0 bases; unmatched junction nucleotides: 9. From germline, CDR1 is SGHRS and CDR2 YFSETQ. This CDR3 spans 19 amino acids. CDR3 loop: CASSFSPPGQGATNEKLFF. The CDR3 DNA follows: TGCGCCAGCAGCTTTAGTCCACCGGGACAGGGGGCAACTAATGAAAAACTGTTTTTT. Full variable domain (missing parts from reference TRBV5-1 and TRBJ1-4): KAGVTQTPRYLIKTRGQQVTLSCSPISGHRSVSWYQQTPGQGLQFLFEYFSETQRNKGNFPGRFSGRQFSNSRSEMNVSTLELGDSALYLCASSFSPPGQGATNEKLFFGSGTQLSVL.

This clonotype has a count of ten or more. V and J are TRBV5-1 and TRBJ2-2; no reliable D call. The V and J ends lost 4 bases and 4 bases respectively, with 17 bases between them. The V gene's germline CDR1 is SGHRS and CDR2 YFSETQ. This CDR3 has 16 amino acids. The CDR3 reads CASSPVGRRLTGELFF. CDR3 bases: TGCGCCAGCAGCCCGGTGGGTCGCCGACTCACCGGGGAGCTGTTTTTT.

This clonotype was recorded many times. J is TRBJ2-7 and V is TRBV5-1; a possible D gene is TRBD1 (6 bases). V lost 4 bases, J lost 6 bases, and 20 bases lay in between. The CDR3 runs 15 residues. In germline, CDR1 is SGHRS, CDR2 YFSETQ. CDR3 in amino acids: CASSATGSPFGEQYF. The CDR3, as DNA: TGCGCCAGCAGCGCTACAGGGTCACCCTTTGGCGAGCAGTACTTC. The entire variable domain, with the rest obtained from reference TRBV5-1 and TRBJ2-7, is as follows: KAGVTQTPRYLIKTRGQQVTLSCSPISGHRSVSWYQQTPGQGLQFLFEYFSETQRNKGNFPGRFSGRQFSNSRSEMNVSTLELGDSALYLCASSATGSPFGEQYFGPGTRLTVT.

This clonotype was counted only a few times. This chain uses TRBV5-5 with TRBJ1-1, with a possible D match to TRBD1 (5 bases). V lost 0 bases, J lost 3 bases, and 12 bases lay in between. Germline V gene sequence: CDR1 SGHKS, CDR2 YYEKEE (reference sequence). CDR3 length equals 15 residues. CDR3: CASSLVRGLYTEAFF. Here the CDR3 DNA reads TGTGCCAGCAGCTTGGTGCGGGGCTTGTACACTGAAGCTTTCTTT.

There are many counts of this clonotype. This chain joins TRBV5-1 and TRBJ1-2; 7 nucleotides align to TRBD1. The CDR3 loop spans 14 amino acids. Germline V gene lookup returns CDR1 SGHRS and CDR2 YFSETQ. J gave up 2 bases and V 4 bases, and 5 bases lay outside the gene matches. The CDR3 loop reads CASSPPTGNYGYTF. DNA for the CDR3: TGCGCCAGCAGCCCACCGACAGGGAACTATGGCTACACCTTC.